The 2 T cell receptor beta chains listed next were all sequenced from one sample in a study of blood T cells in healthy people across ages. Then a second PCR, running roughly 6 to 12 cycles, was carried out with a sample-barcoded 5' primer and a J-beta primer mix. TCRdb called the 5' RACE reads again in MiXCR, with one record for every CDR3 protein. The sample holds some 640,000 distinct CDR3 sequences, 25% to 30% seen once. Sequencing was carried out using blood. Receptor source: an elderly woman in good health.

V is TRBV4-3 and J is TRBJ2-3; 7 nucleotides line up with TRBD2. The J segment lost 2 bases and the V segment lost 5 bases, leaving 4 bases of the junction unmatched. This CDR3 contains 14 residues. Germline CDR1 reads LGHNA; CDR2 reads YSLEER. The CDR3 sequence is CASSRDYLTDTQYF. CDR3 coding DNA: TGCGCCAGCAGCAGGGACTACCTCACAGATACGCAGTATTTT.

This clonotype was detected many times. Here the CDR3 reads CASRAVNSYEQYF. The CDR3 nucleotides read TGTGCCAGCCGAGCGGTTAATTCCTACGAGCAGTACTTC. This chain uses TRBV7-2 with TRBJ2-7; possibly TRBD2 for D (5 bases). The V gene lost 8 bases and the J gene lost 1 base, with 12 bases spanning the gap. Germline V lookup: CDR1 SGHTA, CDR2 FQGNSA. The CDR3 consists of 13 residues.